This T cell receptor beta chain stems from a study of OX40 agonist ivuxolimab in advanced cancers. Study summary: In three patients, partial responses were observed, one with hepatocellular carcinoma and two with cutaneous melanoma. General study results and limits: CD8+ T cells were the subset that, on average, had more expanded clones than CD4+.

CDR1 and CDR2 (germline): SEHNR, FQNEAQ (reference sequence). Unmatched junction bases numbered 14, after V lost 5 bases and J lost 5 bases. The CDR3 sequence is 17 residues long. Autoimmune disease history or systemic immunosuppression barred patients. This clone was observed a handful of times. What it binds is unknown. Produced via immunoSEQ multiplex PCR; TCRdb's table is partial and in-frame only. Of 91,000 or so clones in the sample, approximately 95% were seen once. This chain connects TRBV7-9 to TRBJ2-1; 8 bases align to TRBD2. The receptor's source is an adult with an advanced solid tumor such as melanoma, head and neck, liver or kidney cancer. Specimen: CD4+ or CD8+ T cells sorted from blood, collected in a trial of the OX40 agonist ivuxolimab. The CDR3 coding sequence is TGTGCCAGCAGCCCCGGGACTAGAGGGGATTCCGACAATGAGCAGTTCTTC. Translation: CASSPGTRGDSDNEQFF. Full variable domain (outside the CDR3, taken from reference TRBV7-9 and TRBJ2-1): DTGVSQNPRHKITKRGQNVTFRCDPISEHNRLYWYRQTLGQGPEFLTYFQNEAQLEKSRLLSDRFSAERPKGSFSTLEIQRTEQGDSAMYLCASSPGTRGDSDNEQFFGPGTRLTVL.